This T cell receptor (beta chain) was sequenced during a study of blood T cell repertoires in COVID-19 (dated by TCRdb to 2018 to 2020). Describing the broader study: Samples from collaborators originated in the United States, Italy and Spain and spanned both the acute and convalescent phases of COVID-19. Deeply sampled blood TCRbeta repertoires from subjects exposed to, actively infected with, or recovered from COVID-19 were included in the dataset. HLA class I and class II types, where available, came from metadata supplied by the sample provider rather than from assay-based typing. The material from the prospective study consisted of cDNA or gDNA derived from T cells, B-cell-depleted T cells, or PBMCs. Sample metadata almost always included a de-identified subject ID, COVID-19 status, age in years and sex. The repertoires were released in a freely available public database meant as a resource for research on the immune response to SARS-CoV-2. Samples came from the ongoing ImmuneRACE study (first 160 participants) plus 1,254 subjects from 6 global collaborators.

Broad study findings and their caveats: The amount of clinical and demographic metadata varied by source and participant and was provided uncurated.

In the prospective study, participants were about 18 to 100 years old, resided in approximately 25 geographic areas of the United States, and were enrolled through a virtual design. Cohort assignment in the prospective study relied on participant-reported clinical history from a screening survey and a study questionnaire. In the prospective study, whole blood, serum and a nasopharyngeal or oropharyngeal swab were collected from each participant by mobile phlebotomists. Participants in the prospective study had the option to provide additional blood draws and questionnaires over a roughly 2-month period. Prospective study blood samples were shipped either frozen or at room temperature before DNA extraction. The CDR3 runs 15 residues from the cysteine to the phenylalanine. Solely the CDR3 DNA is kept, with 45 bases framed from the first base. V is reduced by 2 bases and J by 9 bases, leaving a spacing of 18 bases between them. CDR1 and CDR2, per the germline V gene, are SGHRS and YFSETQ.

Only one count was recorded for this clone. Its antigen has not been determined. Qualities for individual bases were not recorded, and no much larger clone is one base off. The immunoSEQ Assay, a bias-controlled multiplex PCR, was used to amplify TCRbeta CDR3 regions from genomic DNA. Under the source paper's analysis protocol: The number of nucleated cells in each sample was estimated from the amplification of reference gene primers within the assay. Sequence reads were collapsed and filtered to measure the absolute abundance of every unique TCRbeta CDR3 rearrangement. Productive Simpson clonality was computed per sample as the square root of Simpson's diversity index over productive rearrangements. In TCRdb, the immuneACCESS table is reduced to in-frame sequences with V and J assigned. These tables do not hold every clone; where another copy was compared, an unresolved V gene accounts for under half, and the others remain unexplained. That table is the source of V, J and clone size, and D and trimming were worked out from the DNA. The sample records fewer than 200,000 clones, around four fifths of which are singletons. 3.6% of the sample is held by the ten biggest clonotypes.

The sequence is built from TRBV5-1 and TRBJ2-1, with a tentative D gene TRBD2 over 6 matching bases. The clonotype was recovered from a woman aged 50 to 60 in a cohort exposed to, infected with or recovered from COVID-19 (not recorded which). The sequenced material came from PBMCs or T cells enriched from blood (not recorded which). Here the CDR3 is given as CASSFAEGLGSEQFF. The DNA sequence is TGCGCCAGCAGCTTTGCGGAGGGCCTCGGTTCTGAGCAGTTCTTC.